These 9 T cell receptor beta chains came from one sample sequenced in a study of OX40 agonist ivuxolimab in advanced cancers. The repertoire was sequenced with immunoSEQ multiplex PCR; TCRdb's copy has only in-frame clones and lacks some. The sample contains 60,000 or so clones, roughly 84% of which appear only once. Source: CD4+ or CD8+ T cells sorted from blood, taken in a trial of the OX40 agonist ivuxolimab. The receptor set was obtained from an adult with an advanced solid tumor such as melanoma, head and neck, liver or kidney cancer.

The chain couples TRBV2 to TRBJ1-5; D is perhaps TRBD1 (5 bases). Germline CDR1 and CDR2: SNHLY and FYNNEI. Deletions cut 4 bases from V and 7 bases from J, with 11 bases between. The CDR3 is made up of 13 amino acids. The CDR3 DNA follows: TGTGCCAGCAGTGTGGGACTCTGGCAGCCCCAGCATTTT. It encodes CASSVGLWQPQHF.

The CDR3 here is CASSQAEGTDTQYF. CDR3 sequence (DNA): TGTGCCAGCAGCCAGGCCGAAGGCACAGATACGCAGTATTTT. The genes are TRBV7-3 and TRBJ2-3; D remains ambiguous. Between the trimmed V and J ends, which lost 5 bases and 1 base, there was a span of 10 bases. From germline, CDR1 is SGHTA and CDR2 FQGTGA. The CDR3 totals 14 residues.

The chain couples TRBV9 to TRBJ1-1; perhaps TRBD1 as D (5 bases). In germline, CDR1 is SGDLS, CDR2 YYNGEE. The V end was cut by 4 bases, the J end by 0 bases, with 13 bases between. The CDR3 is made up of 15 amino acids. CDR3 residues: CASSPAPTVNTEAFF. CDR3 DNA: TGTGCCAGCAGCCCAGCCCCGACAGTGAACACTGAAGCTTTCTTT.

V usage is TRBV5-4 and J usage is TRBJ1-4, with TRBD1 identical over 7 bases. Germline V CDR1 and CDR2: SGHNT, YYREEE (reference sequence). The CDR3 sequence is 15 residues long. V dropped 3 bases and J dropped 7; count of bases not matched to a gene: 9. The CDR3 region is CASSSTRNRGEKLFF. The CDR3 region has the DNA TGTGCCAGCAGCTCCACCAGGAACAGGGGTGAAAAACTGTTTTTT.

The gene calls are TRBV9 and TRBJ2-1, with 8 bases fitting TRBD2. The ends lost 0 bases at V and 5 bases at J; junction bases unmatched: 7. The CDR3 is 16 amino acids. Germline assignment: CDR1 SGDLS and CDR2 YYNGEE. This CDR3 is CASSVGSGGLDNEQFF. The CDR3 DNA reads TGTGCCAGCAGCGTAGGGAGCGGGGGCCTAGACAATGAGCAGTTCTTC.

For this clone: Other DNA sequences from this sample encode an identical CDR3 as well. This chain uses TRBV5-1 with TRBJ2-7; D may correspond to TRBD1 or TRBD2 (5 bases each). V was pared by 1 base and J by 5 bases, with 16 bases between. Germline V CDR1 and CDR2: SGHRS, YFSETQ. The CDR3 is 15 residues long. DNA for the CDR3: TGCGCCAGCAGCTTGAGCGGTCAGGGCGGTCACGAGCAGTACTTC. This codes for CASSLSGQGGHEQYF.

This chain connects TRBV7-3 to TRBJ1-2; 7 bases map to TRBD1. This CDR3 has 17 amino acids. The germline V gene has CDR1 SGHTA and CDR2 FQGTGA. V shed 2 bases, J shed 0 bases, and the junction held 9 bases outside the gene matches. The CDR3 loop reads CASSLDPGTAPNYGYTF. The DNA for the CDR3 is TGTGCCAGCAGCTTAGACCCCGGGACAGCTCCTAACTATGGCTACACCTTC.

The rearrangement uses TRBV6-6 and TRBJ2-1; 12 nucleotides line up with TRBD2. In germline, CDR1 is MNHNY, CDR2 SVGAGI (reference sequence). The CDR3 totals 15 residues. V gave up 8 bases and J gave up 6 bases; unmatched junction bases: 8. In DNA, the CDR3 is TGTGCCAGCCACGATCTAGCGGGGGGGCCCAATGAGCAGTTCTTC. This codes for CASHDLAGGPNEQFF.

This clone has a handful of counts. The chain couples TRBV19 to TRBJ1-4, with no clear D. CDR1 is LNHDA, CDR2 SQIVND, per germline (reference sequence). This CDR3 comprises 13 residues. Trimming stripped 5 bases from V and 6 bases from J, with 10 bases between. The CDR3, as DNA: TGTGCCAGTAGTGAGGTGACTCATGAAAAACTGTTTTTT. This sequence encodes CASSEVTHEKLFF.